The following is a T cell receptor beta chain sequence with its context. The antigen is unknown. The CDR3 is 12 amino acids. V gave up 8 bases and J gave up 6 bases, with 10 bases separating them. Germline loops: CDR1 SNHLY, CDR2 FYNNEI. The data derive from a study of cytomegalovirus exposure and HLA in healthy donors. The study's findings and limits: In a later analysis, parvovirus B19, influenza, CMV and Epstein-Barr virus appeared linked to several top co-occurrence clusters. In a later analysis, productive TCRs from donors in an Asian-associated ancestry cluster reportedly carried fewer N-insertions than the cohort mean. Later, TCR association rates were found to vary by HLA locus, highest for DRB1 and lowest for HLA-C. When analyzed later, a missense DCLRE1C variant was found to be linked to TCR beta V- and J-gene trimming.

PCR primers comprised 60 Vbeta and 13 Jbeta primers. Here immunoSEQ multiplex PCR was the method, and the copy in TCRdb shows in-frame clones only, minus some. The sample data list 35,000 or so clones. This clonotype originated in a man aged 40-50 years in good health and CMV-seropositive. Sequencing was carried out using PBMCs. This chain links TRBV2 with TRBJ1-4; no clear D. CDR3 nucleotides: TGTGCCAGCGGACTTAGGGATGAAAAACTGTTTTTT. Protein sequence: CASGLRDEKLFF. Supplemented by reference TRBV2 and TRBJ1-4, the full variable domain reads EPEVTQTPSHQVTQMGQEVILRCVPISNHLYFYWYRQILGQKVEFLVSFYNNEISEKSEIFDDQFSVERPDGSNFTLKIRSTKLEDSAMYFCASGLRDEKLFFGSGTQLSVL.